The rows below give T cell receptor beta chains drawn from one sample of a study of blood T cell repertoires in COVID-19. Assay: immunoSEQ multiplex PCR; the TCRdb copy retains only in-frame clones and omits some. The sample yields about 150,000 clones, around 82% seen once. Source material: peripheral blood. Receptor source: a human donor with acute or convalescent COVID-19. The donor label of this sample is uncertain. CDR3s include the opening cysteine and the closing phenylalanine or tryptophan. A D gene is named only where the DNA matches it firmly. Only part of the rows carry a size: once, few, many, or a class if the clone is expanded.

d_call	j_call	v_call	clone_size	cdr3_nt	cdr3_aa
.	TRBJ2-2	TRBV30	.	TGTGCCTGGAGCACCAGACGGCCCTCGGGGACCGGGGAGCTGTTTTTT	CAWSTRRPSGTGELFF
.	TRBJ2-3	TRBV12-5	.	TGTGCTAGTGGCCGAGGAGGGGACGACAGTACGCAGTATTTT	CASGRGGDDSTQYF
.	TRBJ1-6	TRBV3-1/TRBV3-2	once	TGTGCCAGCAGCCAGGGCAGCTCCTATAATTCACCCCTCCACTTT	CASSQGSSYNSPLHF
.	TRBJ1-3	TRBV19	.	TGTGCCAGTGGAATTACAGGTGCTGGAAACACCATATATTTT	CASGITGAGNTIYF
TRBD1	TRBJ1-2	TRBV29-1	few	TGCAGCTCCTCACCGGGACAGGGCGAAGGCTACACCTTC	CSSSPGQGEGYTF
.	TRBJ1-1	TRBV25-1	.	TGTGCCACAAAAGCCCGAATGAACACTGAAGCTTTCTTT	CATKARMNTEAFF
.	TRBJ1-4	TRBV5-1	.	TGCGCCAGCAGCTTAGGACAGCCAACTAATGAAAAACTGTTTTTT	CASSLGQPTNEKLFF
.	TRBJ2-7	TRBV19	.	TGTGCCAGTAGTACGACAGACATCTACGAGCAGTACTTC	CASSTTDIYEQYF
.	TRBJ1-1	TRBV5-1	.	TGCGCCAGCAGCTTGTGGAGGGGCCAGAACACTGAAGCTTTCTTT	CASSLWRGQNTEAFF
.	TRBJ1-1	TRBV6-1	.	TGTGCCAGCAGGATGACAGCTACGAACACTGAAGCTTTCTTT	CASRMTATNTEAFF
.	TRBJ2-1	TRBV9	.	TGTGCCAGCAGCAGGAGCGGCCCGGGTGAGCAGTTCTTC	CASSRSGPGEQFF
.	TRBJ2-5	TRBV2	.	TGTGCCAGCAGTGAAGCGCGAGAGACCCAGTACTTC	CASSEARETQYF
TRBD1	TRBJ1-2	TRBV6-5	.	TGTGCCACCCTTCAAGACAGGGGGTCTGGCTACACCTTC	CATLQDRGSGYTF
TRBD1	TRBJ2-1	TRBV28	.	TGTGCCAGCAAGGGGACAGGGGCGTACAATGAGCAGTTCTTC	CASKGTGAYNEQFF
TRBD1	TRBJ2-1	TRBV2	.	TGTGCCAGCAGTGAGAACAGGGGGGTCTGGATCTTC	CASSENRGVWIF
TRBD1	TRBJ1-2	TRBV11-1	few	TGTGCCAGCAGCACCGGACAGGGCCGTGGCTACACCTTC	CASSTGQGRGYTF
.	TRBJ2-6	TRBV7-9	.	TGTGCCAGCAGCCCTCTACAGTCTGGGGCCAACGTCCTGACTTTC	CASSPLQSGANVLTF
.	TRBJ1-2	TRBV6-5	.	TGTGCCAGCAGCCGAGCGACGGCTCCGGGGGGCTACACCTTC	CASSRATAPGGYTF
.	TRBJ1-6	TRBV7-8	once	TGTGCCAGCAGCTTAGAGGATCAGGGTACGGGTTCACCCCTCCACTTT	CASSLEDQGTGSPLHF
.	TRBJ1-1	TRBV30	.	TGTGCCTGGAGGATTACAGGGAACACTGAAGCTTTCTTT	CAWRITGNTEAFF
TRBD2	TRBJ2-2	TRBV2	.	TGTGCCAGCAGTCGACTAGCGGGGGAGGCCGGGGAGCTGTTTTTT	CASSRLAGEAGELFF
TRBD2	TRBJ2-5	TRBV7-2	.	TGTGCCAGCAGCTTCGAGCGGGGTCCAAGGAAGACCCAGTACTTC	CASSFERGPRKTQYF
.	TRBJ1-5	TRBV30	.	TGTGCCGCCTCTAGTTCAGGGCCCAGGCAGCCCCAGCATTTT	CAASSSGPRQPQHF
TRBD1	TRBJ2-7	TRBV18	.	TGTGCCAGCTCACCCCAGGGACAGAGCTCCTACGAGCAGTACTTC	CASSPQGQSSYEQYF
.	TRBJ1-5	TRBV10-3	few	TGTGCCATCAGTGAGGCGCTCGACAATCAGCCCCAGCATTTT	CAISEALDNQPQHF
TRBD1	TRBJ1-1	TRBV27	.	TGTGCCAGCCGGACAGGGTGGGACACTGAAGCTTTCTTT	CASRTGWDTEAFF
.	TRBJ1-2	TRBV18	.	TGTGCCAGCTCACCACGTACCATAATCGGGGGTGTCGGCTATGGCTACACCTTC	CASSPRTIIGGVGYGYTF
.	TRBJ1-2	TRBV15	few	TGTGCCACCAGCAGACCTTCGGCGGGTGGCTACACCTTC	CATSRPSAGGYTF
TRBD1	TRBJ1-3	TRBV19	.	TGTGCCAGTAGTATTTCGGGACAGCAGTTCTCTGGAAACACCATATATTTT	CASSISGQQFSGNTIYF
.	TRBJ2-1	TRBV3-1/TRBV3-2	.	TGTGCCAGCAGCCCTATTGGCGGGGCCCTCCTCTACAATGAGCAGTTCTTC	CASSPIGGALLYNEQFF
.	TRBJ1-5	TRBV6-5	.	TGTGCCAGCAAACCACAGTTCAATCAGCCCCAGCATTTT	CASKPQFNQPQHF
.	TRBJ1-1	TRBV5-1	.	TGCGCCAGCAATATAGGACAGAACACTGAAGCTTTCTTT	CASNIGQNTEAFF
.	TRBJ1-5	TRBV15	once	TGTGCCACCAGCAGAGATCCGGGAAATAGCAATCAGCCCCAGCATTTT	CATSRDPGNSNQPQHF
.	TRBJ1-1	TRBV5-1	.	TGCGCCAGCAGCTTGGTAACAGGGTGGAACACTGAAGCTTTCTTT	CASSLVTGWNTEAFF
TRBD1	TRBJ1-2	TRBV7-9	few	TGTGCCAGCAGCTCGGACAGGGCCAGCTATGGCTACACCTTC	CASSSDRASYGYTF
TRBD1	TRBJ1-2	TRBV5-8	.	TGTGCCAGCAGCCCAAGGACAGGGGGCTACTATGGCTACACCTTC	CASSPRTGGYYGYTF
.	TRBJ1-6	TRBV2	.	TGTGCCAGCACCTCTCGGGACATTCATAATTCACCCCTCCACTTT	CASTSRDIHNSPLHF
TRBD1	TRBJ1-1	TRBV5-1	.	TGCGCCAGCAGCTTGCCCGGGGGATCCAGGGGGTCTGAAGCTTTCTTT	CASSLPGGSRGSEAFF
.	TRBJ2-5	TRBV5-1	.	TGCGCCAGCAGCTTCCCAGGGGGGGAGACCCAGTACTTC	CASSFPGGETQYF
.	TRBJ2-4	TRBV7-9	.	TGTGCCAGCAGCTTTTCAGACACGCCGAAAAACATTCAGTACTTC	CASSFSDTPKNIQYF
.	TRBJ1-1	TRBV5-8	.	TGTGCCAGCAGCTTCATTGGAGGGTCCACTGAAGCTTTCTTT	CASSFIGGSTEAFF
.	TRBJ1-5	TRBV6-5	once	TGTGCCAGCGGCAGGGAGGGAGTGATTAACCAGCCCCAGCATTTT	CASGREGVINQPQHF
TRBD1	TRBJ1-6	TRBV27	.	TGTGCCAGCAGTCTCGGACAGGGGAGTTCACCCCTCCACTTT	CASSLGQGSSPLHF
.	TRBJ1-2	TRBV5-4	few	TGTGCCAGCAGCTTGGTCCAGGGCGGGGTAGGCTACACCTTC	CASSLVQGGVGYTF
.	TRBJ1-3	TRBV7-8	.	TGTGCCAGCAGCTTGACCTCAGGGGTCAACGCAAACACCATATATTTT	CASSLTSGVNANTIYF